Listed below are T cell receptor beta chains from one sample, sequenced in a study of human T cells and chemical hapten exposure. TCRdb called the RACE reads again in MiXCR, with one record for every CDR3 protein. The sample includes 180,000 or so distinct CDR3 sequences, under 35% of them seen just once. The specimen comprised whole blood, sampled in connection with sensitization to the hapten diphenylcyclopropenone (DPC). The receptors here all came from a woman under 40 with alopecia areata. Some clones in this sample may be carry-over from other donors' samples. The CDR3 runs from the conserved cysteine through the conserved F or W. A D gene is named only where the DNA matches it firmly. Size is omitted from some rows. Given values are once, few, many or a class for expanded clones.

J	size	V	D	CDR3	DNA
TRBJ1-5	.	TRBV28	.	CASTYSRFDQPQHF	TGTGCCAGCACCTACTCTAGGTTCGATCAGCCCCAGCATTTT
TRBJ2-2	.	TRBV29-1	.	CSVERGGGASTGELFF	TGCAGCGTTGAGCGAGGAGGGGGCGCGAGCACCGGGGAGCTGTTTTTT
TRBJ2-3	.	TRBV6-2/TRBV6-3	.	CASLRSGSTDTQYF	TGTGCCAGCCTAAGGTCGGGAAGCACAGATACGCAGTATTTT
TRBJ2-2	.	TRBV9	.	CASSAFDRRNTGELFF	TGTGCCAGCAGCGCATTCGACAGGCGAAACACCGGGGAGCTGTTTTTT
TRBJ1-5	.	TRBV28	.	CASSPSTGLNNQPQHF	TGTGCCAGCAGTCCTTCGACGGGACTAAACAATCAGCCCCAGCATTTT
TRBJ2-7	.	TRBV20-1	TRBD1	CSAEDRVAYEQYF	TGCAGTGCAGAAGACAGGGTAGCCTACGAGCAGTACTTC
TRBJ1-1	few	TRBV6-2/TRBV6-3	.	CASTSVNTEAFF	TGTGCCAGCACATCGGTGAACACTGAAGCTTTCTTT
TRBJ2-1	.	TRBV29-1	TRBD2	CSVAGTRSFEQFF	TGCAGCGTGGCCGGGACTAGATCTTTTGAGCAGTTCTTC
TRBJ2-3	few	TRBV7-9	TRBD2	CASPAREESTDTQYF	TGTGCCAGCCCGGCGCGGGAGGAGAGCACAGATACGCAGTATTTT
TRBJ1-6	.	TRBV20-1	.	CSARDSSYNSPLHF	TGCAGTGCCAGAGACAGCTCCTATAATTCACCCCTCCACTTT
TRBJ2-5	few	TRBV6-5	TRBD1	CASSYQRRTGSETQYF	TGTGCCAGCAGTTACCAACGTCGGACAGGGAGTGAGACCCAGTACTTC
TRBJ2-1	.	TRBV7-3	TRBD2	CASSLIGLAGDLAHYNEQFF	TGTGCCAGCAGCTTAATAGGGCTAGCGGGGGACCTCGCGCACTACAATGAGCAGTTCTTC
TRBJ2-2	.	TRBV5-1	.	CASRGQANTGELFF	TGCGCCAGCAGAGGTCAGGCGAACACCGGGGAGCTGTTTTTT
TRBJ2-7	.	TRBV21-1	.	CASSKASGANEQYF	TGTGCCAGCAGCAAAGCGTCCGGGGCGAACGAGCAGTACTTC
TRBJ1-6	.	TRBV7-9	TRBD1	CASSTHTGGNSPLHF	TGTGCCAGCAGCACCCACACAGGGGGGAATTCACCCCTCCACTTT
TRBJ2-3	.	TRBV9	TRBD1	CASSVETPGTGAQDTQYF	TGTGCCAGCAGCGTAGAGACCCCCGGGACAGGGGCGCAAGATACGCAGTATTTT
TRBJ1-1	.	TRBV28	.	CASSLWKEPGTEAFF	TGTGCCAGCAGTTTATGGAAGGAGCCCGGCACTGAAGCTTTCTTT
TRBJ2-3	.	TRBV5-1	.	CASSGGHPTDTQYF	TGCGCCAGCAGCGGCGGGCATCCCACAGATACGCAGTATTTT
TRBJ2-7	.	TRBV9	.	CASSPGSPSYEQYF	TGTGCCAGCAGCCCCGGTTCCCCGTCCTACGAGCAGTACTTC
TRBJ2-7	few	TRBV7-2	.	CASSPHKGYEQYF	TGTGCCAGCAGCCCCCATAAGGGATACGAGCAGTACTTC
TRBJ2-2	few	TRBV24-1	TRBD1	CATSDPTGANTGELFF	TGTGCTACCAGTGATCCAACAGGGGCGAACACCGGGGAGCTGTTTTTT
TRBJ2-1	.	TRBV11-2	.	CASSPDNRRIGNEQFF	TGTGCCAGCAGCCCTGACAATAGACGAATCGGCAATGAGCAGTTCTTC
TRBJ2-1	once	TRBV29-1	TRBD1	CSVDIRAGGYNEQFF	TGCAGCGTTGATATTCGGGCAGGGGGTTACAATGAGCAGTTCTTC
TRBJ1-6	many	TRBV12-3/TRBV12-4	.	CASSLLQRGSPLHF	TGTGCCAGCAGTTTATTACAACGAGGTTCACCCCTCCACTTT
TRBJ2-2	.	TRBV7-2	TRBD1	CASSLRRTGFTGELFF	TGTGCCAGCAGCCTTAGAAGGACAGGGTTTACCGGGGAGCTGTTTTTT
TRBJ2-6	few	TRBV7-9	TRBD2	CASSSPGGSSGANVLTF	TGTGCCAGCAGCTCCCCGGGGGGGTCTTCTGGGGCCAACGTCCTGACTTTC
TRBJ2-2	.	TRBV28	.	CASSLSFGGNTGELFF	TGTGCCAGCAGTTTATCCTTCGGGGGAAACACCGGGGAGCTGTTTTTT
TRBJ2-1	many	TRBV11-1	.	CASSLDQGGREQFF	TGTGCCAGCAGCTTAGATCAGGGGGGGCGTGAGCAGTTCTTC
TRBJ1-2	few	TRBV7-2	.	CASSLAGPGPANYGYTF	TGTGCCAGCAGCTTAGCGGGGCCGGGCCCAGCTAACTATGGCTACACCTTC
TRBJ2-3	many	TRBV28	.	CASSSPSTDTQYF	TGTGCCAGCAGTAGCCCATCCACAGATACGCAGTATTTT
TRBJ2-7	.	TRBV7-2	TRBD2	CASSLRLAGAYEQYF	TGTGCCAGCAGCTTACGACTAGCGGGAGCCTACGAGCAGTACTTC
TRBJ2-5	.	TRBV3-1	TRBD1	CASSPTGGAETQYF	TGTGCCAGCAGCCCGACAGGGGGCGCAGAGACCCAGTACTTC
TRBJ2-7	.	TRBV20-1	.	CSAKSGAQAREQYF	TGCAGTGCAAAGTCAGGGGCGCAGGCGAGGGAGCAGTACTTC
TRBJ2-2	few	TRBV6-4	.	CASSYRGGTGELFF	TGTGCCAGCAGTTACAGGGGAGGCACCGGGGAGCTGTTTTTT
TRBJ1-4	.	TRBV4-2	.	CASSQRAVANEKLFF	TGTGCCAGCAGCCAGAGGGCGGTGGCTAATGAAAAACTGTTTTTT
TRBJ2-5	many	TRBV3-1	.	CASSQAGGRSQETQYF	TGTGCCAGCAGCCAAGCGGGGGGCCGGAGCCAAGAGACCCAGTACTTC
TRBJ2-3	many	TRBV7-2	TRBD1	CASSLVDRAQDTQYF	TGTGCCAGCAGCTTAGTGGACAGGGCCCAAGATACGCAGTATTTT
TRBJ2-7	.	TRBV30	.	CAWSAPLGGLSAYEQYF	TGTGCCTGGAGCGCCCCCCTCGGGGGACTGAGCGCCTACGAGCAGTACTTC
TRBJ2-3	.	TRBV20-1	.	CSARDPSTDTQYF	TGCAGTGCTAGAGATCCTAGCACAGATACGCAGTATTTT
TRBJ2-3	.	TRBV6-1	.	CASSLTGRSDTQYF	TGTGCCAGCAGCCTAACCGGACGATCCGATACGCAGTATTTT
TRBJ1-1	.	TRBV7-2	.	CASSWGDTEAFF	TGTGCCAGCAGCTGGGGCGACACTGAAGCTTTCTTT
TRBJ2-2	.	TRBV6-2/TRBV6-3	.	CASNWVANTGELFF	TGTGCCAGCAACTGGGTGGCGAACACCGGGGAGCTGTTTTTT
TRBJ2-1	.	TRBV7-3	TRBD2	CASSLNPIAGGSNEQFF	TGTGCCAGCAGCTTAAACCCCATAGCGGGGGGGTCCAATGAGCAGTTCTTC
TRBJ2-3	few	TRBV12-3/TRBV12-4	.	CASTADSTDTQYF	TGTGCCAGCACTGCTGACAGCACAGATACGCAGTATTTT
TRBJ1-6	.	TRBV5-1	.	CASSLVGGPNSPLHF	TGCGCCAGCAGCTTGGTTGGGGGCCCGAATTCACCCCTCCACTTT
TRBJ1-1	few	TRBV28	.	CASIPGRNTEAFF	TGTGCCAGCATCCCTGGGAGGAACACTGAAGCTTTCTTT
TRBJ1-1	.	TRBV10-3	.	CAITTGQNTEAFF	TGTGCCATCACCACTGGACAGAACACTGAAGCTTTCTTT
TRBJ1-2	few	TRBV29-1	.	CSAGSLYGYTF	TGCAGCGCGGGATCACTCTATGGCTACACCTTC
TRBJ2-1	few	TRBV5-1	TRBD2	CASSLALAGRNEQFF	TGCGCCAGCAGCTTGGCACTAGCGGGTCGGAATGAGCAGTTCTTC
TRBJ1-6	few	TRBV4-3	.	CASRSAGRNSPLHF	TGCGCCAGCAGGTCGGCAGGGCGGAATTCACCCCTCCACTTT
TRBJ1-5	.	TRBV28	.	CASRPPGDYQPQHF	TGTGCCAGCAGGCCCCCAGGGGACTATCAGCCCCAGCATTTT
TRBJ1-6	.	TRBV20-1	TRBD1	CSASLRQGGSPLHF	TGCAGTGCTAGCTTGAGGCAGGGGGGTTCACCCCTCCACTTT
TRBJ1-1	.	TRBV20-1	.	CSARAPGRGHTEAFF	TGCAGTGCTAGAGCCCCGGGACGGGGACACACTGAAGCTTTCTTT
TRBJ1-1	.	TRBV27	.	CASSSTWRSFEAFF	TGTGCCAGCAGTTCCACGTGGCGCAGTTTTGAAGCTTTCTTT
TRBJ1-1	.	TRBV6-5	.	CASSSNVQTEAFF	TGTGCCAGCAGTTCCAACGTCCAGACTGAAGCTTTCTTT
TRBJ2-7	many	TRBV3-1	.	CASSQDLGGPTYEQYF	TGTGCCAGCAGCCAAGATCTTGGGGGGCCTACCTACGAGCAGTACTTC
TRBJ2-3	few	TRBV20-1	.	CSGWGGLTDTQYF	TGCAGTGGATGGGGGGGCCTCACAGATACGCAGTATTTT
TRBJ2-7	.	TRBV20-1	TRBD2	CSAAGGPQDYEQYF	TGCAGTGCAGCGGGAGGGCCTCAGGACTACGAGCAGTACTTC
TRBJ1-6	.	TRBV20-1	TRBD1	CSAALTGGAGNSPLHF	TGCAGTGCTGCCTTAACAGGGGGCGCTGGCAATTCACCCCTCCACTTT
TRBJ2-3	.	TRBV9	.	CASSVDSNTDTQYF	TGTGCCAGCAGCGTAGACAGTAACACAGATACGCAGTATTTT